The present entry profiles one T cell receptor beta chain with its context. Its antigen remains unidentified. Use of 60 Vbeta and 13 Jbeta primers characterized the PCR. TCRdb keeps only in-frame clones here, not all; method: immunoSEQ multiplex PCR. The data hold a few hundred thousand clones, with approximately 84% observed a single time. The data stem from a study of cytomegalovirus exposure and HLA in healthy donors. Whole-study findings and limits: The only immune exposure information that was available was CMV serostatus.

The CDR3 length is 15 residues. Trimming cost V 2 bases and J 4 bases; bases outside gene matches: 2. Germline CDR1 and CDR2: MGHDK and SYGVNS. This TCR came from a woman aged 40 to 49 in good health and CMV-seronegative. The specimen was PBMCs. J is TRBJ2-1 and V is TRBV25-1; TRBD2 agrees at 10 bases. CDR3 DNA: TGTGCCAGCAGTGAAAATAGCGGGGGGTACAATGAGCAGTTCTTC. This codes for CASSENSGGYNEQFF.